This T cell receptor (beta chain) is drawn from a study of T cells in Graves' hyperthyroidism and ophthalmopathy. General study findings and limits: Most clonotypes expanded in thyroid above 0.001 were likewise present in blood. The model identified upcoming ophthalmopathy a median roughly 6 months ahead of onset.

Cells are PBMCs isolated from about 10 ml of fresh blood. This CDR3 contains 18 residues. Germline CDR1 and CDR2: SGHAT and FQNNGV. The trim removed 1 base at V and 0 bases at J, leaving 4 bases unmatched. This clonotype was recorded many times. Its antigen is as yet unknown. RNA transcripts served as the template for amplifying TCR beta CDR3 regions. An initial round of RT-PCR targeting the TCR CDR3 relied on the HTBI primer set. TCRdb re-called the multiplex PCR reads with MiXCR, one entry per CDR3 protein. The sample records around 35,000 distinct CDR3 sequences, under 65% being singletons. The sequence was obtained from a woman aged 40 to 55 with Graves' ophthalmopathy. Sequencing was performed on blood. The rearrangement joins TRBV11-2 to TRBJ2-3, with TRBD2 identical over 13 bases. This CDR3 is CASSLVLAGGYSTDTQYF. The CDR3, as DNA: TGTGCCAGCAGCTTAGTACTAGCGGGGGGGTACAGCACAGATACGCAGTATTTT.